This T cell receptor beta chain originates from a study of blood T cell repertoires in COVID-19. Study-wide context: T cells, B-cell-depleted T cells, or PBMCs provided the cDNA or gDNA that served as material.

Data came from immunoSEQ multiplex PCR; TCRdb stores just in-frame clones and leaves some out. The sample contains roughly 170,000 clones, roughly 80% of which appear only once. Ages ranged from about 18 to 89 years, with residence in about 24 US areas. Trimming pared 0 bases from V and 1 base from J, leaving 13 bases between. CDR1 is SGHKS and CDR2 is YYEKEE in the germline V gene (reference sequence). This CDR3 contains 16 residues. This rearrangement joins TRBV5-5 to TRBJ2-5; TRBD1 might be the D (5 bases). Sequencing was performed on PBMCs or T cells enriched from blood (not recorded which). The origin of this receptor is a woman aged 45-59 years who had recovered from COVID-19. CDR3 region: CASSLGQGQAQETQYF. CDR3 nucleotides: TGTGCCAGCAGCTTGGGTCAGGGCCAGGCCCAAGAGACCCAGTACTTC.